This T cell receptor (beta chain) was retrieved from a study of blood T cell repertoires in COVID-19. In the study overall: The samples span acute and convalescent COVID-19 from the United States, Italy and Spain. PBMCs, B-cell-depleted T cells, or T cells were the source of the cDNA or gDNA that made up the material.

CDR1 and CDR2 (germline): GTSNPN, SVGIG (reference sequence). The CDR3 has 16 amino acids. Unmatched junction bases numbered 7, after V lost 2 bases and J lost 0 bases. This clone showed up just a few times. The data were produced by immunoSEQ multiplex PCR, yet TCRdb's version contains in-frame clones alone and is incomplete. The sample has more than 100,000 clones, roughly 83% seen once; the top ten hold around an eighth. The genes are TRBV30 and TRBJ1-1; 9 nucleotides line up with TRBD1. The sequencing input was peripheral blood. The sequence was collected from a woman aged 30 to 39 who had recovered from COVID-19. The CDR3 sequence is CAWSSPDRGLNTEAFF. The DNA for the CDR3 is TGTGCCTGGAGTTCGCCGGACAGGGGTTTGAACACTGAAGCTTTCTTT.